Sequencing of this T cell receptor (beta chain) was carried out in a study of human T cells and chemical hapten exposure. Study summary: The patch tests put 0.01% DPC on the skin of the upper back and were read 6 days later.

Study-wide findings and caveats: PT1 expanded TCR numbers rose with patch test score. There was no change with DPC sensitization in TCRs above 1 in 1000 frequency.

Of note for this clonotype: The antigen is unknown. A read error is possible here, since a much larger clone lies one base away.

Source study methods: From around 25,000 to 690,000 TCRs were found per sample, with a median of about 96,000. TCRdb passed the RACE reads through MiXCR, listing each CDR3 protein once. Here the V and J calls rest on TCRdb's processing, not on the authors' analysis. The table includes some 38,000 distinct CDR3 sequences, approximately 7.6% detected once. The time point: pre-sensitization, week 0. Stated treatment: therapeutic diphenylcyclopropenone sensitization with weekly scalp DPC. Source: whole blood, taken in connection with sensitization to the hapten diphenylcyclopropenone (DPC). This receptor was identified in a woman aged 50 to 65 with alopecia areata. Some clones in this sample may be carry-over from other donors' samples.

The CDR3 spells CASKGQPTNTGELFF. The CDR3, as DNA: TGTGCCAGCAAAGGACAGCCGACGAACACCGGGGAGCTGTTTTTT. This sequence joins TRBV12-3 or TRBV12-4 and TRBJ2-2; D perhaps matches TRBD1 (6 bases). The CDR3 covers 15 residues. Trimming stripped 7 bases from V and 0 bases from J, with 12 bases between.